Listed below are T cell receptor beta chains from one sample, sequenced in a study of T cell repertoires in cytomegalovirus infection. For these receptors, no antigen is known. From the reads, TCRdb called clonotypes with MiXCR, one entry per CDR3 protein. The table shows approximately 910,000 distinct CDR3 sequences, with less than 40% occurring only once. This specimen consisted of cultured CD8+ T cells from PBMCs, obtained from culture after CMV antigen stimulation. Source of these receptors: a human donor in good health (CMV status not recorded). Some clones in this sample may be carry-over from other donors' samples. Each CDR3 is given with its conserved first and last residue. Fields, in order: V gene, D gene, J gene, clone size, CDR3 DNA, CDR3 protein. The D gene is left open where the match is weak. Expanded clones are given a class, and other clones once, few, many or no size at all.

>TRBV7-2|TRBD2|TRBJ2-5|many
TGTGCCAGCAGTCCACTAGCGGGGTTCCAAGAGACCCAGTACTTC
CASSPLAGFQETQYF
>TRBV27|.|TRBJ2-4|few
TGTGCCAGCAGTTTATCAAGGGACATAGCCAAAAACATTCAGTACTTC
CASSLSRDIAKNIQYF
>TRBV19|TRBD1|TRBJ1-2|.
TGTGCCAGTAGTATGACAGGGGGCGCCCCCCACTCTGGCTACACCTTC
CASSMTGGAPHSGYTF
>TRBV5-6|.|TRBJ2-1|.
TGTGCCAGCAGCAGAACAGGGATCTCCTACAATGAGCAGTTCTTC
CASSRTGISYNEQFF
>TRBV11-3|TRBD1|TRBJ2-5|.
TGTGCCAGCAGCTCCGAACCACAGGGGGCAGCGGAGACCCAGTACTTC
CASSSEPQGAAETQYF
>TRBV11-3|.|TRBJ2-2|.
TGTGCCAGCAGCATTGAGTTTTCAGGGGAGCTGTTTTTT
CASSIEFSGELFF
>TRBV4-2|.|TRBJ2-6|.
TGTGCCAGCAGCCAAGTCGAGGTAGGGAAAGCTGGGGCCAACGTCCTGACTTTC
CASSQVEVGKAGANVLTF
>TRBV24-1|.|TRBJ2-7|few
TGTGCCACCAGTGGTAAGGACCGATACTACGAGCAGTACTTC
CATSGKDRYYEQYF
>TRBV19|.|TRBJ2-3|.
TGTGCCAGTAGTATCTGGGCAGGGTGGGATACGCAGTATTTT
CASSIWAGWDTQYF
>TRBV7-2|.|TRBJ2-5|many
TGTGCCAGCAGCATCACCGGGTCTGGAGAGACCCAGTACTTC
CASSITGSGETQYF
>TRBV12-3/TRBV12-4|.|TRBJ1-5|few
TGTGCCAGCAGTTATCAGGGTAATAGCAATCAGCCCCAGCATTTT
CASSYQGNSNQPQHF
>TRBV5-4|TRBD1|TRBJ1-1|many
TGTGCCAGCAGCTTGGCAGCCAGGGGGAACCCTGAAGCTTTCTTT
CASSLAARGNPEAFF
>TRBV19|.|TRBJ2-1|few
TGTGCCAGTAGCGACTGGAGCTCCTACAATGAGCAGTTCTTC
CASSDWSSYNEQFF
>TRBV6-2/TRBV6-3|TRBD1|TRBJ2-3|.
TGTGCCAGCAGTTTCACAGGGGCGGATACGCAGTATTTT
CASSFTGADTQYF